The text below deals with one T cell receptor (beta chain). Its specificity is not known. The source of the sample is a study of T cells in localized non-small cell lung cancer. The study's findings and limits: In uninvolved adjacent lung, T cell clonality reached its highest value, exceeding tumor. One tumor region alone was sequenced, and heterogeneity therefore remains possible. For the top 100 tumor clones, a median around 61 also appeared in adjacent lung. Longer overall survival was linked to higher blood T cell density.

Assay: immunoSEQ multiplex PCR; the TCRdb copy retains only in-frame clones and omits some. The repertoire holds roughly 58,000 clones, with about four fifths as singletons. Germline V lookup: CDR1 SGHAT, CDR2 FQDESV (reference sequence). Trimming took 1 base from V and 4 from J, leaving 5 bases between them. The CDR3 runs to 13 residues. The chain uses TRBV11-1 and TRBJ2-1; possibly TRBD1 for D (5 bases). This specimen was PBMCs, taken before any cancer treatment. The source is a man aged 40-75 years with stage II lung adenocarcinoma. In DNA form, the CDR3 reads TGTGCCAGCAGCTTAGACAGGTACAATGAGCAGTTCTTC. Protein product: CASSLDRYNEQFF.